This T cell receptor beta chain was captured in a study of response to subunit inactivated influenza vaccine. The study's findings and limits: Researchers suggested that each seasonal influenza vaccination recruits few new T cells.

TCRdb fed the RT-PCR reads into MiXCR, producing one record per CDR3 protein. In the table there are roughly 650,000 distinct CDR3 sequences, roughly 14% of which are singletons. This clonotype has more than one count but fewer than ten. Its matching antigen is unknown. V was clipped by 1 base and J by 9 bases, with 13 bases between them. CDR3 length equals 14 residues. The V gene's germline CDR1 is SEHNR and CDR2 FQNEAQ (reference sequence). Sequences were derived from PBMCs from blood, sampled 12 days after vaccination. The chain uses TRBV7-9 and TRBJ2-1; D might be TRBD1 (5 bases). The clonotype was recovered from a man aged 50-59 years who received an inactivated influenza vaccine. CDR3: CASSLVVGVTEQFF. Here the CDR3 DNA reads TGTGCCAGCAGCTTAGTGGTAGGGGTCACTGAGCAGTTCTTC. Full variable domain (outside the CDR3, taken from reference TRBV7-9 and TRBJ2-1): DTGVSQNPRHKITKRGQNVTFRCDPISEHNRLYWYRQTLGQGPEFLTYFQNEAQLEKSRLLSDRFSAERPKGSFSTLEIQRTEQGDSAMYLCASSLVVGVTEQFFGPGTRLTVL.